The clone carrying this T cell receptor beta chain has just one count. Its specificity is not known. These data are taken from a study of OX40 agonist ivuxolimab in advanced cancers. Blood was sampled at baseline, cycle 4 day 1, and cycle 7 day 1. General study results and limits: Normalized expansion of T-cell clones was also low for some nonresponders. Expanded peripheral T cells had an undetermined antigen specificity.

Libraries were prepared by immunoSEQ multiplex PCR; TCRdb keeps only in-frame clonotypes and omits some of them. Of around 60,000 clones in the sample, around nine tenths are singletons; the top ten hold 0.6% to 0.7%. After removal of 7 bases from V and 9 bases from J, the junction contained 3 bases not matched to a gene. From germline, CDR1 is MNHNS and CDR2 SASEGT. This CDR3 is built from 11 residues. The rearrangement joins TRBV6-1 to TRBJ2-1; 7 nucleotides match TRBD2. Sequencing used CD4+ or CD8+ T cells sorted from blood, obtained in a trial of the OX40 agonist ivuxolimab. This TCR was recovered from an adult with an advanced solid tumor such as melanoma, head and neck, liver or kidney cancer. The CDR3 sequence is CASTRGGEQFF. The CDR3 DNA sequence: TGTGCCAGCACCCGCGGGGGTGAGCAGTTCTTC.